The 24 T cell receptor beta chains below were found in one sample sequenced in a study of molecular identifiers for immune sequencing clone quantification. TCRdb reprocessed the PCR reads via MiXCR and lists one record per CDR3 protein. This table holds about 510,000 distinct CDR3 sequences, around 23% found once. The sample taken for sequencing was naive CD8+ T cells from blood, with Jurkat cell RNA spiked in. This sample's subset: FACS-sorted CD8+CD4-CCR7+CD45RA+ naive T cells. The receptor set was obtained from a human donor in good health. Some libraries in this study had Jurkat cell RNA spiked in.

This clonotype has a count of ten or more. The chain carries TRBV4-3 and TRBJ2-7, with 8 bases fitting TRBD1. There are 15 residues in the CDR3. Trimming at V came to 1 base and at J to 4 bases, leaving 6 bases not matched to a gene. From germline, CDR1 is LGHNA and CDR2 YSLEER. The CDR3 bases are TGCGCCAGCAGCCAAGGATGGACAGGGAGGTACGAGCAGTACTTC. Translated: CASSQGWTGRYEQYF.

In the case of this clonotype: A much larger clone sits a single nucleotide away, making a read error possible. The chain has TRBV29-1 and TRBJ1-3; D not certain. The CDR3 is 15 amino acids. The germline V gene encodes CDR1 SQVTM and CDR2 ANQGSEA. In nucleotides, the CDR3 is TGCTGCGTTGAAGATTCGGGTTCAAGAGGAAACACCATATATTTT. Its translation is CCVEDSGSRGNTIYF.

With respect to this clonotype: One base away lies a much larger clone, so this may be a sequencing read error. Given the absence of the conserved phenylalanine or tryptophan at the CDR3 end, a read error is likely. The chain has TRBV6-1 and TRBJ1-1, with 7 bases fitting TRBD1. Germline V gives CDR1 MNHNS, CDR2 SASEGT. With 4 bases clipped from V and 3 bases from J, the junction kept 8 bases outside the gene matches. This CDR3 has 15 residues. CDR3 sequence reads: CASSGTGTMYTEAFY. For the CDR3, the DNA is TGTGCCAGCAGTGGGACAGGTACTATGTACACTGAAGCTTTCTAT.

A few counts support this clonotype. This CDR3 reads CASSTGTGGDEQYF. CDR3 coding DNA: TGTGCCAGCAGCACCGGGACAGGGGGCGACGAGCAGTACTTC. The chain has TRBV5-4 and TRBJ2-7; TRBD1 matches at 12 bases. V shed 4 bases, J shed 5 bases, and the junction held 4 bases outside the gene matches. Germline-derived CDR1 and CDR2 are SGHNT and YYREEE (reference sequence). CDR3 length equals 14 residues.

In this sample, this clonotype turned up a few times. A read error may explain this, as a much larger clone is one base away. The CDR3 sequence is CASSTTGDEQYF. The CDR3 DNA reads as TGTGCCAGCAGCACGACAGGGGACGAGCAGTACTTC. The chain recombines TRBV7-9 with TRBJ2-7; 8 bases are a match to TRBD1. V gave up 5 bases and J gave up 5 bases; unmatched junction bases: 2. The CDR3 runs 12 residues. Germline-derived CDR1 and CDR2 are SEHNR and FQNEAQ (reference sequence).

With respect to this clonotype: A much bigger clone sits one base away, suggesting this may be a read error. The chain joins TRBV6-5 to TRBJ1-1; D remains ambiguous. This CDR3 is 16 amino acids long. Per the germline V gene, CDR1 is MNHEY and CDR2 is SVGAGI. Deletions cut 8 bases from V and 6 bases from J, with 25 bases between. The DNA of the CDR3 is TGTGCCAGCTCCGAAAGGGTCCCCTACATTGGGGCTGAAGCTTTCTTT. This sequence encodes CASSERVPYIGAEAFF.

Points on this clonotype: Just one base apart from a much larger clone, this may be a read error. CDR3 residues: CASSYLRLATTATQYF. The CDR3, as DNA: TGTGCCAGCAGTTACCTCCGGCTAGCCACCACAGCTACGCAGTATTTT. The V gene is TRBV6-2 or TRBV6-3, the J gene TRBJ2-3; D is perhaps TRBD2 (5 bases). The germline V gene has CDR1 MNHEY and CDR2 SVGEGT. This CDR3 contains 16 residues.

The V call is TRBV20-1, the J call TRBJ2-3, with a weak D call TRBD2 (5 bases). V was cut by 6 bases and J by 4 bases, with 26 bases left in between. Germline CDR1 reads DFQATT; CDR2 reads SNEGSKA (reference sequence). The CDR3 is made up of 17 amino acids. The chain's CDR3 is CSALAPWVVGIADTQYF. CDR3 bases: TGCAGTGCCCTAGCTCCCTGGGTAGTAGGTATCGCAGATACGCAGTATTTT.

This clonotype was found a few times. The V and J genes are TRBV9 and TRBJ2-5; D may correspond to TRBD1 or TRBD2 (6 bases each). V was clipped by 0 bases and J by 5 bases, with 20 bases between them. This CDR3 is 17 amino acids long. Per germline, CDR1 SGDLS and CDR2 YYNGEE. CDR3 DNA: TGTGCCAGCAGCGTAGAAGGGACACTCACCGGAGGGGAGACCCAGTACTTC. Translated: CASSVEGTLTGGETQYF.

As to this clonotype: A single base separates this from a much larger clone, so it may be a read error. In nucleotides, the CDR3 is TGTGCCAGCAGCTTAGCGTATACAAGGGGTAACGAGCAGTACTTC. This translates into CASSLAYTRGNEQYF. The rearrangement uses TRBV7-2 and TRBJ2-7, with D maybe TRBD1 (5 bases). The V end was cut by 0 bases, the J end by 5 bases, with 14 bases between. CDR1 SGHTA and CDR2 FQGNSA come from the germline V gene. The CDR3 contains 15 residues.

The sample holds many counts of this clonotype. The chain has TRBV12-3 or TRBV12-4 and TRBJ2-3; the D gene is possibly TRBD2 (6 bases). Deletions cut 8 bases from V and 0 bases from J, with 15 bases between. The CDR3 is 15 amino acids. Here the CDR3 DNA reads TGTGCCAGCGGTCCCGAGCGGGTTAGCACAGATACGCAGTATTTT. This sequence encodes CASGPERVSTDTQYF.

The chain joins TRBV6-5 to TRBJ2-7, with TRBD1 matching over 7 bases. In germline, CDR1 is MNHEY, CDR2 SVGAGI. V shed 7 bases, J shed 3 bases, and the junction held 9 bases outside the gene matches. This CDR3 comprises 14 residues. The CDR3: CASTQQGSGYEQYF. The CDR3 bases are TGTGCCAGCACCCAACAGGGGTCTGGCTACGAGCAGTACTTC.

This clonotype was counted at least ten times. The rearrangement joins TRBV28 to TRBJ1-2; D unclear. V lost 8 bases and J 3 bases, leaving 10 bases between the germline ends. The germline gives CDR1 MDHEN, CDR2 SYDVKM. This CDR3 spans 12 amino acids. This chain's CDR3 is CASRPQDYGYTF. In nucleotides, the CDR3 is TGTGCCAGCCGCCCCCAAGACTATGGCTACACCTTC.

V and J are TRBV24-1 and TRBJ2-2, with 8 bases that match TRBD1. With 2 bases clipped from V and 6 bases from J, the junction kept 7 bases outside the gene matches. Germline assignment: CDR1 KGHDR and CDR2 SFDVKD. The CDR3 sequence is 16 residues long. As DNA, the CDR3 is TGTGCCACCAGTGATTCAGGACAGGGAAGGGCCGGGGAGCTGTTTTTT. Its translation is CATSDSGQGRAGELFF.

This clonotype occurred a few times. The chain couples TRBV7-2 to TRBJ2-7; 14 positions agree with TRBD2. V lost 4 bases and J lost 7; bases outside the gene matches: 3. Germline lookup yields CDR1 SGHTA and CDR2 FQGNSA. This CDR3 has 14 amino acids. The chain's CDR3 is CASSSRTSGREQYF. The CDR3 coding sequence is TGTGCCAGCAGCTCCCGGACTAGCGGGAGGGAGCAGTACTTC.

A word on this clonotype: A much larger clone differs from this one at a single base, so this may be a read error. The rearrangement joins TRBV6-6 to TRBJ2-3; no clear D gene. Germline-derived CDR1 and CDR2 are MNHNY and SVGAGI (reference sequence). The V end was cut by 0 bases, the J end by 6 bases, with 16 bases between. This CDR3 has 16 amino acids. In nucleotides, the CDR3 is TGTGCCAGCAGTTACTCACCCGATGGGCGAAAGGATACGCAGTATTTT. Translated: CASSYSPDGRKDTQYF.

At least ten counts were recorded for this clonotype. The gene calls are TRBV25-1 and TRBJ1-1, with 7 bases fitting TRBD1. The CDR3 is 13 residues long. The junction had 3 bases not matched to a gene; V was cut back by 3 bases and J by 5 bases. The germline V gene has CDR1 MGHDK and CDR2 SYGVNS. The CDR3 nucleotides read TGTGCCAGCAGTGATACAGGGGAGACTGAAGCTTTCTTT. Amino acids: CASSDTGETEAFF.

As for this clonotype: A much more abundant neighbour one base away suggests this may be a read error. V gene TRBV5-4 combines with J gene TRBJ2-5, with 10 bases aligning to TRBD2. This CDR3 is 17 amino acids long. Germline values: CDR1 SGHNT, CDR2 YYREEE (reference sequence). CDR3 sequence reads: CASSLGPGLATQGTQYF. CDR3 in DNA: TGTGCCAGCAGCTTGGGGCCGGGACTAGCGACCCAAGGGACCCAGTACTTC.

In regard to this clonotype: An end of the junction does not agree with germline; a read error may underlie this. The V and J genes are TRBV6-5 and TRBJ1-5; no firm D call. The germline CDR1 and CDR2 sequences are MNHEY and SVGAGI. The CDR3 covers 15 residues. This CDR3 reads CASSYSDDGNQSQHF. CDR3 sequence (DNA): TGTGCCAGCAGTTACTCGGACGATGGCAATCAGTCCCAGCATTTT.

The V and J genes are TRBV24-1 and TRBJ2-5, with TRBD1 identical over 8 bases. Trimming took 1 base from V and 5 from J; bases not matched to a gene: 5. CDR3 size: 15 residues. Germline CDR1 reads KGHDR; CDR2 reads SFDVKD. CDR3 nucleotides: TGTGCCACCAGTGATTTCAGGGGGCGTGAGGAGACCCAGTACTTC. Its translation is CATSDFRGREETQYF.

This clonotype was counted ten times or more. The chain's CDR3 is CASSQGWGRGGTKNIQYF. CDR3 coding DNA: TGTGCCAGCAGCCAGGGATGGGGCAGGGGAGGAACCAAAAACATTCAGTACTTC. This chain links TRBV7-8 with TRBJ2-4, with D perhaps given as TRBD1 or TRBD2 (6 bases each). Per the germline V gene, CDR1 is SGHVS and CDR2 is FQNEAQ. The CDR3 loop spans 18 amino acids. The ends were cut back, 5 bases at V and 2 bases at J, with 22 bases in the middle.

This sequence joins TRBV2 and TRBJ1-4, with no clear D. CDR3 size: 18 residues. Per germline, CDR1 SNHLY and CDR2 FYNNEI. Trimming left V 4 bases short and J 3 bases short, with 21 bases between. CDR3 bases: TGTGCCAGCAGTGTTAGAGGTGTCTGGTTAACGGCTAATGAAAAACTGTTTTTT. Protein sequence: CASSVRGVWLTANEKLFF.

Only a few counts were recorded for this clonotype. The chain couples TRBV14 to TRBJ1-2; 7 bases align to TRBD1. The J segment lost 8 bases and the V segment lost 4 bases, leaving 13 bases of the junction unmatched. This CDR3 has 15 amino acids. Per germline, CDR1 SGHDN and CDR2 FVKESK. DNA for the CDR3: TGTGCCAGCAGCCCTACATACACAGGGGTCGGCGGCTACACCTTC. Its translation: CASSPTYTGVGGYTF.

V usage is TRBV30 and J usage is TRBJ2-7, with TRBD1 as a possible D gene (6 bases). Germline CDR1 is GTSNPN and CDR2 is SVGIG (reference sequence). CDR3 size: 11 residues. V lost 7 bases to trimming and J lost 5 bases, with 12 bases between them. The CDR3 loop is CASLDRDEQYF. In DNA form, the CDR3 reads TGTGCCTCGCTGGACAGAGACGAGCAGTACTTC.